This T cell receptor (beta chain) was found in a study of T cell clonality in common variable immunodeficiency. Study results and caveats: Fewer deletions and N-nucleotide insertions were reportedly seen in common variable immunodeficiency TCR beta sequences. Compared with controls, CVID subjects had fewer shared TCRbeta clones.

Many counts were recorded for this clone. Its antigen is not identified. The read terminates 3 residues ahead of where the CDR3 ends, so the germline J gene completes it. Germline assignment: CDR1 SGHTA and CDR2 FQGNSA. This CDR3 contains 15 residues. V was shortened by 5 bases and J by 6 bases, with 17 bases between the two germline ends. Method: immunoSEQ multiplex PCR; TCRdb's copy keeps in-frame clones and lacks some. This sample includes under 45,000 clones with no singletons; its ten biggest clones take up under 4.5%. The clonotype originates from a person aged 18-70 years in good health. V usage is TRBV7-2 and J usage is TRBJ2-1; D not certain. Sequenced: peripheral blood mononuclear cells. CDR3 amino acids: CASSPSASSANEQFF. CDR3 bases read: TGTGCCAGCAGCCCCTCCGCGTCCAGCGCCAATGAG. The entire variable domain, with the rest obtained from reference TRBV7-2 and TRBJ2-1, is as follows: GAGVSQSPSNKVTEKGKDVELRCDPISGHTALYWYRQSLGQGLEFLIYFQGNSAPDKSGLPSDRFSAERTGGSVSTLTIQRTQQEDSAVYLCASSPSASSANEQFFGPGTRLTVL.